The T cell receptor (beta chain) described here comes from a study of blood T cell repertoires in COVID-19. On the study more broadly: Researchers got acute and convalescent COVID-19 samples from the United States, Italy and Spain. T cells, B-cell-depleted T cells, or PBMCs supplied cDNA or gDNA.

Measured with immunoSEQ multiplex PCR; TCRdb has only the in-frame clones, and not every one. Of about 89,000 clones listed, 75% to 90% were seen once; the top ten hold 0.95% to 1.5%. Looked up from germline, CDR1 is MDHEN and CDR2 is SYDVKM. J was trimmed by 8 bases and V by 8 bases; bases with no gene match: 13. This CDR3 contains 15 residues. This chain connects TRBV28 to TRBJ2-1; the match to TRBD2 covers 9 bases. The sequenced sample consisted of peripheral blood. The source is a man older than 75 with active or convalescent COVID-19. The chain's CDR3 is CASGSRIAGEYEQFF. Written as DNA, the CDR3 is TGTGCCAGCGGAAGCAGGATAGCGGGAGAGTATGAGCAGTTCTTC.